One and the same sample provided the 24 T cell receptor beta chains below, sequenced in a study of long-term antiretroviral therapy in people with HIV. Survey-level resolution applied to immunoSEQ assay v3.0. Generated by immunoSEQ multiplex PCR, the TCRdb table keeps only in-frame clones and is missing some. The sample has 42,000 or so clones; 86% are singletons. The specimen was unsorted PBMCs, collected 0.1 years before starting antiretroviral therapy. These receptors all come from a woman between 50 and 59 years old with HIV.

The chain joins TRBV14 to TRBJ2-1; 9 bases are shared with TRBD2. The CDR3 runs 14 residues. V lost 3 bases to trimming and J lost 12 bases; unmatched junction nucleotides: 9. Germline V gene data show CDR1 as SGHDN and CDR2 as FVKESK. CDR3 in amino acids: CASSQVIAGEWQFF. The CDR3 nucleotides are TGTGCCAGCAGCCAGGTTATAGCGGGGGAATGGCAGTTCTTC.

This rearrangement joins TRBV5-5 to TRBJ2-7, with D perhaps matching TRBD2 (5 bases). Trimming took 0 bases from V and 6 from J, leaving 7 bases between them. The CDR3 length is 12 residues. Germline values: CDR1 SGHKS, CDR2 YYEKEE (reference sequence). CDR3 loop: CASSLVDSEQYF. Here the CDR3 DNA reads TGTGCCAGCAGCTTGGTGGACTCCGAGCAGTACTTC.

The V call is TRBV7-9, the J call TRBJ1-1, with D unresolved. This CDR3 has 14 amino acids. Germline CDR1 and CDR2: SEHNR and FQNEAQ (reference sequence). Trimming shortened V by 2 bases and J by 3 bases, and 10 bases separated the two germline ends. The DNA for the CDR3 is TGTGCCAGCAGCTTATGGGGTGGGGACACTGAAGCTTTCTTT. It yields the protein CASSLWGGDTEAFF.

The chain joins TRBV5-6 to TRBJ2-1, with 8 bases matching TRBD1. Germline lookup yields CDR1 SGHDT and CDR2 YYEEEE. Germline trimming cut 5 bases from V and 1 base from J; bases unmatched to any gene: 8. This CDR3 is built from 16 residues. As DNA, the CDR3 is TGTGCCAGCAGGGCCGCCGGACAGGGATCCTACAATGAGCAGTTCTTC. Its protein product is CASRAAGQGSYNEQFF.

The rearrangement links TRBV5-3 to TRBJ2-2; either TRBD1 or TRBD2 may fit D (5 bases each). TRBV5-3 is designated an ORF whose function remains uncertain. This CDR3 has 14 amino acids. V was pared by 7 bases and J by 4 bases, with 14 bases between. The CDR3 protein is CARCWSGTTGELFF. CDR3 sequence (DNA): TGTGCCAGATGCTGGTCGGGGACCACCGGGGAGCTGTTTTTT.

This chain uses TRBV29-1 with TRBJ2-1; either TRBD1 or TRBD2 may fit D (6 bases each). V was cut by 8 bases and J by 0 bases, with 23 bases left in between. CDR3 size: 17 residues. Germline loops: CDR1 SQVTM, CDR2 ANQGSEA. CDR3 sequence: CSLLRRGQPSSYNEQFF. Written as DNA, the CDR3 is TGCAGCCTTCTAAGGAGGGGACAACCGAGCTCCTACAATGAGCAGTTCTTC.

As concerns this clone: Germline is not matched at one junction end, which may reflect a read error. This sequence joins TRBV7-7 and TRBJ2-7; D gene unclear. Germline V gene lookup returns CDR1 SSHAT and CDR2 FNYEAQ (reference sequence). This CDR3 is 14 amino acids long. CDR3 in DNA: TGTGCTAGCAGCTCAGCCCGTCCAACCTACGAGCAGTACTTC. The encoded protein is CASSSARPTYEQYF. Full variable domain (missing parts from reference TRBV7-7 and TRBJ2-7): GAGVSQSPRYKVTKRGQDVTLRCDPISSHATLYWYQQALGQGPEFLTYFNYEAQPDKSGLPSDRFSAERPEGSISTLTIQRTEQRDSAMYRCASSSARPTYEQYFGPGTRLTVT.

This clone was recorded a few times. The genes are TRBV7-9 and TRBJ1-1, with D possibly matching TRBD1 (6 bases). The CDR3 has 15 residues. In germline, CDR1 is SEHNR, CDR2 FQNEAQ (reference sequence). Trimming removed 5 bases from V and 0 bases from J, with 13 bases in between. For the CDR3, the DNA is TGTGCCAGCAGCCCCCGGACAGAACTGAACACTGAAGCTTTCTTT. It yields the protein CASSPRTELNTEAFF.

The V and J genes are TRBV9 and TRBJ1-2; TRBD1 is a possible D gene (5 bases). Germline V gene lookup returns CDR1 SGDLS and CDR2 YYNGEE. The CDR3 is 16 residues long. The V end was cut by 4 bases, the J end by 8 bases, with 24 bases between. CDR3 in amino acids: CASSRRGDSGEGGYTF. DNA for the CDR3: TGTGCCAGCAGCCGACGTGGGGACTCGGGGGAAGGAGGCTACACCTTC.

The chain's CDR3 is CASGGQGQDNYGYTF. The DNA of the CDR3 is TGTGCCAGCGGGGGGCAGGGCCAAGATAACTATGGCTACACCTTC. The rearrangement links TRBV6-5 to TRBJ1-2; weak D call: TRBD1 (6 bases). The CDR3 contains 15 residues. The germline V and J ends were trimmed by 8 bases and 1 base, with 17 bases remaining between them. Germline-derived CDR1 and CDR2 are MNHEY and SVGAGI.

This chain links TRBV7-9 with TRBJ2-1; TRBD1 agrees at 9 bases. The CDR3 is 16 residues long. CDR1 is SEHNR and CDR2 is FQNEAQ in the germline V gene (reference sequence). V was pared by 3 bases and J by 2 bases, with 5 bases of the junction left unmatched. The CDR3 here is CASSFGRTGAYNEQFF. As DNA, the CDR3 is TGTGCCAGCAGCTTTGGTAGGACAGGGGCCTACAATGAGCAGTTCTTC.

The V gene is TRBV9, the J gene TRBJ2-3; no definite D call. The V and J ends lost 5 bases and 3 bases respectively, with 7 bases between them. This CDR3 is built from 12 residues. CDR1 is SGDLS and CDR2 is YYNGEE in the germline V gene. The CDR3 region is CASSSLTDTQYF. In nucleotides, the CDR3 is TGTGCCAGCAGTTCTTTAACAGATACGCAGTATTTT. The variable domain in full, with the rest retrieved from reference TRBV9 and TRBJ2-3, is DSGVTQTPKHLITATGQRVTLRCSPRSGDLSVYWYQQSLDQGLQFLIQYYNGEERAKGNILERFSAQQFPDLHSELNLSSLELGDSALYFCASSSLTDTQYFGPGTRLTVL.

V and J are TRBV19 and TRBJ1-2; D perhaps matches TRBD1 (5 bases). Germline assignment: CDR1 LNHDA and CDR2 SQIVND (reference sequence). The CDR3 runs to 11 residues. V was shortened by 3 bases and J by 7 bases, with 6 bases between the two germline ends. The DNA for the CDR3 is TGTGCCAGTAGTATGGGACGTGGCTACACCTTC. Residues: CASSMGRGYTF.

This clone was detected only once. CDR3 protein: CASSLALASGANVLTF. CDR3 nucleotide sequence: TGTGCCAGCAGCTTGGCCCTGGCCTCTGGGGCCAACGTCCTGACTTTC. This chain uses TRBV5-6 with TRBJ2-6; D is unclear. Looked up from germline, CDR1 is SGHDT and CDR2 is YYEEEE. Trimming removed 0 bases from V and 0 bases from J, with 7 bases in between. The CDR3 is 16 residues long.

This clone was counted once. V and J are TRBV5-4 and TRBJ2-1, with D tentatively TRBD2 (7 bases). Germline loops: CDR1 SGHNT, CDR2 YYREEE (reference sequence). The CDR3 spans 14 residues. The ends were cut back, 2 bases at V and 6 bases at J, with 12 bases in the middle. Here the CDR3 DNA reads TGTGCCAGCAGCTTAGTGGGGGGGCGCAATGAGCAGTTCTTC. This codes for CASSLVGGRNEQFF.

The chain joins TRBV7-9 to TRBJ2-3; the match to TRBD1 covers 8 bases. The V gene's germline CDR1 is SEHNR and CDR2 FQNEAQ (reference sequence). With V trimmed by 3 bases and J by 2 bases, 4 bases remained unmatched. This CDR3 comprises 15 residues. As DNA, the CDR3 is TGTGCCAGCAGCTTGGGGACAGGAGTCACAGATACGCAGTATTTT. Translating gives CASSLGTGVTDTQYF.

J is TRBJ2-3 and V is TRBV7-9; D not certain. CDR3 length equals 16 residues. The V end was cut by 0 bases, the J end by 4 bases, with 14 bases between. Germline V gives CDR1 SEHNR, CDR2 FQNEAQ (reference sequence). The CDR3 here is CASSLAGPALADTQYF. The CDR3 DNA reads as TGTGCCAGCAGCTTAGCAGGACCCGCCCTGGCAGATACGCAGTATTTT.

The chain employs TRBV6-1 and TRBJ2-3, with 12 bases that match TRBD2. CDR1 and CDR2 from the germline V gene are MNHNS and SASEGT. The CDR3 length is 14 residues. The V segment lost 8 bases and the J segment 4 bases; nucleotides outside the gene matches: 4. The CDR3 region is CASRSSGGADTQYF. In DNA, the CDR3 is TGTGCCAGCCGGTCTAGCGGGGGGGCAGATACGCAGTATTTT.

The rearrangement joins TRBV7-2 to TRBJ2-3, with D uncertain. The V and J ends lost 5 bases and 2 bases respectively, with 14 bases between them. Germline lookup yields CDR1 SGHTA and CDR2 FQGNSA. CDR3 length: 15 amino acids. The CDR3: CASSQDRVATDTQYF. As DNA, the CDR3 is TGTGCCAGCAGCCAAGACCGGGTCGCCACAGATACGCAGTATTTT.

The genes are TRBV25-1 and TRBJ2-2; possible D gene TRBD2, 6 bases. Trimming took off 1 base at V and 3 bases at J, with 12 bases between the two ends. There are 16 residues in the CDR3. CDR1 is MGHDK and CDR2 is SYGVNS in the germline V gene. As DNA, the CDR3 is TGTGCCAGCAGTGAATGGGGGGACGGTCACACCGGGGAGCTGTTTTTT. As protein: CASSEWGDGHTGELFF.

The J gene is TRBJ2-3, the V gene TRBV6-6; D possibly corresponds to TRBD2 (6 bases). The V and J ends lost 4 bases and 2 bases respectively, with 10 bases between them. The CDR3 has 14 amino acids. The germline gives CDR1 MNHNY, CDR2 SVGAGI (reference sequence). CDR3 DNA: TGTGCCAGCAGTTCCGGCGGGGCCACAGATACGCAGTATTTT. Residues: CASSSGGATDTQYF.

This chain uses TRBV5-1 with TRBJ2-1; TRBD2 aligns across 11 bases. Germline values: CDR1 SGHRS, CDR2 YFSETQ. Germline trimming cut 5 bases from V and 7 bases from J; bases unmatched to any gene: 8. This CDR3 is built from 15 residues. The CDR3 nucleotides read TGCGCCAGCAGGGGCCTAGCGGGGGGAAATAATGAGCAGTTCTTC. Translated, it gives CASRGLAGGNNEQFF.

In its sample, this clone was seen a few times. The CDR3: CASSSRGGLGEQFF. CDR3 nucleotides: TGTGCCAGCAGCTCTCGGGGGGGCCTGGGTGAGCAGTTCTTC. The genes are TRBV7-2 and TRBJ2-1; TRBD2 matches at 8 bases. CDR3 length: 14 residues. In germline, CDR1 is SGHTA, CDR2 FQGNSA. Losses at the gene ends were 4 bases for V and 9 bases for J; bases not matched to a gene: 8.

The CDR3 protein is CASSLAGGETQYF. The DNA for the CDR3 is TGTGCCAGCAGCTTAGCGGGGGGAGAGACCCAGTACTTC. This sequence joins TRBV7-3 and TRBJ2-5, with 8 nucleotides matching TRBD2. The germline gives CDR1 SGHTA, CDR2 FQGTGA. The CDR3 extends over 13 amino acids. Trimming removed 2 bases from V and 4 bases from J; junction bases left unmatched: 0.